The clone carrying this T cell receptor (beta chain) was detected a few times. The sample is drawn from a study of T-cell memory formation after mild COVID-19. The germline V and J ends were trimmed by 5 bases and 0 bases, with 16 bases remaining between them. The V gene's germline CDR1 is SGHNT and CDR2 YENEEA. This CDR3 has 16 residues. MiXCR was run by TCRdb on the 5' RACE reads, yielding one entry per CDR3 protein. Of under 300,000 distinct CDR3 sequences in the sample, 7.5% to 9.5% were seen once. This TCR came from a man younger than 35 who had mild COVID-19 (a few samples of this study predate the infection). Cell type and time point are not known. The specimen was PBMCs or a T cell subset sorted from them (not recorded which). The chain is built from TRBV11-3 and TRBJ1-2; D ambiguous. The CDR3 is CASSPSGGLANYGYTF. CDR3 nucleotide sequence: TGTGCCAGCAGCCCCAGTGGAGGGTTGGCTAACTATGGCTACACCTTC. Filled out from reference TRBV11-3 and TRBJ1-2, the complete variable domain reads EAGVVQSPRYKIIEKKQPVAFWCNPISGHNTLYWYLQNLGQGPELLIRYENEEAVDDSQLPKDRFSAERLKGVDSTLKIQPAELGDSAVYLCASSPSGGLANYGYTFGSGTRLTVV.